Described below is a single TCR beta chain sequence and its context. The record originates from a study of cytomegalovirus exposure and HLA in healthy donors. The PCR employed 60 Vbeta primers together with 13 Jbeta primers. The method was immunoSEQ multiplex PCR; TCRdb's version includes in-frame clones alone and lacks a portion of them. The data show nearly 200,000 clones, about 79% seen once. V was clipped by 4 bases and J by 7 bases, with 11 bases between them. Germline V gene sequence: CDR1 SNHLY, CDR2 FYNNEI. The CDR3 is made up of 14 amino acids. This clonotype was obtained from a boy aged 2 to 10 in good health and CMV-seronegative. Sequenced sample: PBMCs. The chain has TRBV2 and TRBJ1-6, with D possibly matching TRBD1 (6 bases). The CDR3 sequence is CASSVDRRNSPLHF. The CDR3 DNA reads as TGTGCCAGCAGTGTGGACAGACGAAATTCACCCCTCCACTTT.